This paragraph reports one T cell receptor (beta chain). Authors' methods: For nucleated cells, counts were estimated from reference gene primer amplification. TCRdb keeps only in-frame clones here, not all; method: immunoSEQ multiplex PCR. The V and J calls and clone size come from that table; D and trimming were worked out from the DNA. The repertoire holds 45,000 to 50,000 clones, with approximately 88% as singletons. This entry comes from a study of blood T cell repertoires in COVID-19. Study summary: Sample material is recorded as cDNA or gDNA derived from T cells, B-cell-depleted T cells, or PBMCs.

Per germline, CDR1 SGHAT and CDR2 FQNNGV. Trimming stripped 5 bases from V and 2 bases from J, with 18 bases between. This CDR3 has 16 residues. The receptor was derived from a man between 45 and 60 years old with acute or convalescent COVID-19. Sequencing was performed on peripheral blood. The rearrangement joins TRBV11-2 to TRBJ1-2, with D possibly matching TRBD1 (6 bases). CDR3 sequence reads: CASSRDTLVGNYGYTF. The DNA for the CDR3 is TGTGCCAGCAGCAGGGACACCTTGGTGGGGAACTATGGCTACACCTTC.